The clone carrying this T cell receptor (beta chain) was found once. The data were taken from a study of T cell changes during pregnancy in multiple sclerosis. The CDR3 is 15 residues long. V lost 3 bases to trimming and J lost 3 bases, with 12 bases between them. Germline CDR1 is LNHDA and CDR2 is SQIVND (reference sequence). TCRdb's table, derived via immunoSEQ multiplex PCR, lists solely in-frame clones and lacks some. The table lists 40,000 to 50,000 clones, roughly 89% of them singletons. The clonotype comes from a female donor with multiple sclerosis, enrolled in a pregnancy study. The chain employs TRBV19 and TRBJ1-5; weak D call: TRBD1 (5 bases). The specimen was CD4+ T cells from peripheral blood mononuclear cells, collected in the first trimester of pregnancy. In DNA, the CDR3 is TGTGCCAGTAGTATGGGGCAGGGCAACAATCAGCCCCAGCATTTT. Translating gives CASSMGQGNNQPQHF.